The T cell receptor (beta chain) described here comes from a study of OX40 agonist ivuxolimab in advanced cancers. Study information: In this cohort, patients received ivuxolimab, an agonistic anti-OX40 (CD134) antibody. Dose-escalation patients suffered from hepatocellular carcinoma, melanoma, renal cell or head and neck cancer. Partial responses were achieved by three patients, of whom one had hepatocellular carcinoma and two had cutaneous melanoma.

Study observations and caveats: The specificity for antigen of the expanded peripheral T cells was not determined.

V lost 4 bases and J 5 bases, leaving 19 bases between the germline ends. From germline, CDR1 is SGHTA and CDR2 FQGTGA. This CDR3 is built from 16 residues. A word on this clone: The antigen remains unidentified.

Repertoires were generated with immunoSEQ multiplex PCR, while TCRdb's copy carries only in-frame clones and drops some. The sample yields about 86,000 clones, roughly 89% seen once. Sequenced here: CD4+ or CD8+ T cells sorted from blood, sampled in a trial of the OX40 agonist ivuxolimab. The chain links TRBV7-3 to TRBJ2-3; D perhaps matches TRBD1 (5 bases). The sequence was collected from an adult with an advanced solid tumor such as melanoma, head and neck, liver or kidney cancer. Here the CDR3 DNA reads TGTGCCAGCAGCTCCGGGCCCAGGGCAGCTCAAGATACGCAGTATTTT. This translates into CASSSGPRAAQDTQYF.